The 22 T cell receptor beta chains listed next were all sequenced from one sample in a study of blood T cell repertoires in COVID-19 (dated by TCRdb to 2018 to 2020). The protocol used for the library was the immunoSEQ multiplex PCR assay. TCRdb re-hosts the immuneACCESS table, in-frame sequences only. Its copies lack some clones; in the studies checked, an unresolved V gene accounts for under half of them, and the cause for the rest is not known. In all, the sample holds around 60,000 clones, and 74% of those were seen once. Together, the top ten hold 28% of the sample. Sequencing used peripheral blood. All receptors derive from an elderly woman with acute or convalescent COVID-19.

J is TRBJ1-2 and V is TRBV2; TRBD1 matches at 8 bases. With 6 bases clipped from V and 5 bases from J, the junction kept 5 bases outside the gene matches. CDR1 and CDR2 (germline): SNHLY, FYNNEI. The CDR3 loop spans 13 amino acids. The CDR3, as DNA: TGTGCCAGCAGATCAGACAGGGGTTATGGCTACACCTTC. It translates to CASRSDRGYGYTF. Supplemented by reference TRBV2 and TRBJ1-2, the full variable domain reads EPEVTQTPSHQVTQMGQEVILRCVPISNHLYFYWYRQILGQKVEFLVSFYNNEISEKSEIFDDQFSVERPDGSNFTLKIRSTKLEDSAMYFCASRSDRGYGYTFGSGTRLTVV.

CDR3 sequence: CASSVGGRIQETQYF. As DNA, the CDR3 is TGTGCCAGTAGTGTGGGGGGACGAATCCAAGAGACCCAGTACTTC. V and J are TRBV19 and TRBJ2-5, with D perhaps matching TRBD2 (6 bases). From germline, CDR1 is LNHDA and CDR2 SQIVND (reference sequence). V lost 5 bases and J 1 base, leaving 14 bases between the germline ends. There are 15 residues in the CDR3. Variable domain in full (rest from reference TRBV19 and TRBJ2-5): DGGITQSPKYLFRKEGQNVTLSCEQNLNHDAMYWYRQDPGQGLRLIYYSQIVNDFQKGDIAEGYSVSREKKESFPLTVTSAQKNPTAFYLCASSVGGRIQETQYFGPGTRLLVL.

The chain employs TRBV7-2 and TRBJ2-3; 7 nucleotides match TRBD2. The trim removed 7 bases at V and 1 base at J, leaving 8 bases unmatched. Germline CDR1 reads SGHTA; CDR2 reads FQGNSA. This CDR3 has 15 amino acids. In nucleotides, the CDR3 is TGTGCCAGCACACCGGGGAGGGTAGGCACAGATACGCAGTATTTT. This translates into CASTPGRVGTDTQYF.

V usage is TRBV5-5 and J usage is TRBJ1-4; TRBD1 matches at 10 bases. The germline V gene has CDR1 SGHKS and CDR2 YYEKEE (reference sequence). The V gene end was trimmed by 4 bases and the J gene end by 6 bases; junction bases not matched to a gene: 3. CDR3 length: 14 residues. The CDR3 DNA is TGTGCCAGCAGCAGGACAGGGGGGGATGAAAAACTGTTTTTT. Its translation is CASSRTGGDEKLFF. The full variable domain, in which reference TRBV5-5 and TRBJ1-4 provide the parts outside the CDR3, is DAGVTQSPTHLIKTRGQQVTLRCSPISGHKSVSWYQQVLGQGPQFIFQYYEKEERGRGNFPDRFSARQFPNYSSELNVNALLLGDSALYLCASSRTGGDEKLFFGSGTQLSVL.

The chain recombines TRBV5-6 with TRBJ2-4; tentative D call: TRBD2 (6 bases). CDR1 is SGHDT and CDR2 is YYEEEE in the germline V gene. V was trimmed by 2 bases and J by 8 bases, leaving 26 bases between them. The CDR3 has 18 residues. CDR3 in amino acids: CASSLSGHLRRAGDIQYF. The CDR3 nucleotides read TGTGCCAGCAGCTTATCCGGACATCTCAGGAGGGCCGGAGACATTCAGTACTTC.

This clone was detected once. This chain links TRBV5-1 with TRBJ2-5; no reliable D call. The germline gives CDR1 SGHRS, CDR2 YFSETQ. This CDR3 is 15 amino acids long. V was clipped by 2 bases and J by 0 bases, with 11 bases between them. Here the CDR3 reads CASSLSAGNQETQYF. The CDR3 DNA is TGCGCCAGCAGCTTATCGGCAGGCAACCAAGAGACCCAGTACTTC.

This chain links TRBV11-3 with TRBJ1-1; TRBD1 agrees at 7 bases. The CDR3 has 15 amino acids. V was clipped by 1 base and J by 4 bases; unmatched bases: 6. The V gene's germline CDR1 is SGHNT and CDR2 YENEEA. The CDR3 protein is CASSLAYRGSTEAFF. CDR3 coding DNA: TGTGCCAGCAGCTTAGCTTACAGGGGAAGCACTGAAGCTTTCTTT.

The genes are TRBV28 and TRBJ2-2; 11 nucleotides agree with TRBD2. The V gene's germline CDR1 is MDHEN and CDR2 SYDVKM. The CDR3 runs to 19 residues. The V segment lost 6 bases and the J segment 2 bases; nucleotides outside the gene matches: 14. The CDR3 is CASSYQLAGDLHNTGELFF. CDR3 DNA: TGTGCCAGCAGCTACCAACTAGCGGGAGACCTACACAACACCGGGGAGCTGTTTTTT.

A single count supports this clone. The chain combines TRBV11-2 with TRBJ2-3, with TRBD2 as a possible D gene (6 bases). The length of the CDR3 is 16 residues. The germline V and J ends were trimmed by 2 bases and 6 bases, with 18 bases remaining between them. Germline V gene data show CDR1 as SGHAT and CDR2 as FQNNGV. The CDR3 loop reads CASSLMEGGGTDTQYF. The CDR3 DNA reads as TGTGCCAGCAGCTTAATGGAGGGAGGTGGTACGGATACGCAGTATTTT.

V and J are TRBV4-1 and TRBJ2-2, with a possible D match to TRBD2 (5 bases). V was clipped by 0 bases and J by 4 bases, with 12 bases between them. The CDR3 runs to 16 residues. Germline V CDR1 and CDR2: MGHRA, YSYEKL. As DNA, the CDR3 is TGCGCCAGCAGCCAAGAATTCGAAGCGGCCACCGGGGAGCTGTTTTTT. As protein: CASSQEFEAATGELFF.

This clone was counted once. The genes are TRBV2 and TRBJ2-1, with D possibly matching TRBD2 (5 bases). V was trimmed by 4 bases and J by 1 base, leaving 11 bases between them. The CDR3 is 15 residues long. Germline loops: CDR1 SNHLY, CDR2 FYNNEI. Written as DNA, the CDR3 is TGTGCCAGCAGTGGTGCTGGGAGATCCTACAATGAGCAGTTCTTC. It is translated as CASSGAGRSYNEQFF.

The V call is TRBV28, the J call TRBJ1-2; D not resolved. The CDR3 runs 13 residues. V lost 3 bases to trimming and J lost 4 bases, with 9 bases between them. Germline V gene sequence: CDR1 MDHEN, CDR2 SYDVKM. Written as DNA, the CDR3 is TGTGCCAGCAGTTTGGGCCAGGTCTATGGCTACACCTTC. As protein: CASSLGQVYGYTF.

V is TRBV30 and J is TRBJ2-5; 9 positions agree with TRBD1. CDR1 and CDR2 from the germline V gene are GTSNPN and SVGIG (reference sequence). V was pared by 7 bases and J by 2 bases, with 14 bases of the junction left unmatched. This CDR3 is 16 amino acids long. The CDR3 DNA follows: TGTGCCTCAATTCCCCGCGGGACAGGGACACAAGAGACCCAGTACTTC. It specifies CASIPRGTGTQETQYF.

The gene calls are TRBV28 and TRBJ2-5, with no clear D. CDR1 MDHEN and CDR2 SYDVKM come from the germline V gene. The CDR3 loop spans 15 amino acids. Trimming removed 3 bases from V and 1 base from J, with 12 bases in between. The CDR3 DNA sequence: TGTGCCAGCAGTTTGGCTAGTCCCAGCCAAGAGACCCAGTACTTC. Its protein is CASSLASPSQETQYF.

The chain recombines TRBV11-2 with TRBJ2-2; unclear D gene. Trimming cost V 1 base and J 1 base, with 4 bases left between them. This CDR3 has 14 amino acids. Germline V lookup: CDR1 SGHAT, CDR2 FQNNGV. CDR3 coding DNA: TGTGCCAGCAGCTTAGTCCGGAACACCGGGGAGCTGTTTTTT. Its translation is CASSLVRNTGELFF.

The chain has TRBV27 and TRBJ1-6, with no clear D. CDR1 is MNHEY, CDR2 SMNVEV, per germline (reference sequence). The CDR3 extends over 17 amino acids. Trimming pared 0 bases from V and 2 bases from J, leaving 11 bases between. Written as DNA, the CDR3 is TGTGCCAGCAGTTTATCTGGCAGGATGACCTATAATTCACCCCTCCACTTT. Protein product: CASSLSGRMTYNSPLHF.

The chain combines TRBV7-8 with TRBJ2-1; TRBD2 matches at 7 bases. The V and J ends lost 0 bases and 6 bases, in that order; junction bases with no gene match: 8. The CDR3 totals 16 residues. Germline V gene sequence: CDR1 SGHVS, CDR2 FQNEAQ. CDR3 nucleotides: TGTGCCAGCAGCTTAGCCCTTAGGACTAGGCCCAATGAGCAGTTCTTC. Its translation: CASSLALRTRPNEQFF.

CDR3 nucleotide sequence: TGTGCCAGCAGCCCGCGCGGACAGGGGTACAATGAGCAGTTCTTC. As protein: CASSPRGQGYNEQFF. V is TRBV7-8 and J is TRBJ2-1; 9 bases agree with TRBD1. The CDR3 spans 15 residues. J gave up 4 bases and V 5 bases, and 6 bases lay outside the gene matches. CDR1 SGHVS and CDR2 FQNEAQ come from the germline V gene. Variable domain in full (rest from reference TRBV7-8 and TRBJ2-1): GAGVSQSPRYKVAKRGQDVALRCDPISGHVSLFWYQQALGQGPEFLTYFQNEAQLDKSGLPSDRFFAERPEGSVSTLKIQRTQQEDSAVYLCASSPRGQGYNEQFFGPGTRLTVL.

The V and J genes are TRBV6-5 and TRBJ2-7, with a tentative D call TRBD1 (6 bases). Germline CDR1 is MNHEY and CDR2 is SVGAGI. Deletions cut 5 bases from V and 3 bases from J, with 17 bases between. The CDR3 length is 15 residues. CDR3 in amino acids: CASSQTGPPLYEQYF. CDR3 nucleotide sequence: TGTGCCAGCAGTCAGACAGGTCCACCCCTCTACGAGCAGTACTTC.

The chain recombines TRBV28 with TRBJ1-4; a possible D gene is TRBD1 (6 bases). V was pared by 1 base and J by 8 bases, with 14 bases between. Germline V gives CDR1 MDHEN, CDR2 SYDVKM. The CDR3 contains 15 residues. The CDR3: CASSLLGRGREKLFF. Here the CDR3 DNA reads TGTGCCAGCAGTTTATTGGGCAGGGGCAGGGAAAAACTGTTTTTT. The entire variable domain, with the rest obtained from reference TRBV28 and TRBJ1-4, is as follows: DVKVTQSSRYLVKRTGEKVFLECVQDMDHENMFWYRQDPGLGLRLIYFSYDVKMKEKGDIPEGYSVSREKKERFSLILESASTNQTSMYLCASSLLGRGREKLFFGSGTQLSVL.

The genes are TRBV2 and TRBJ2-7; a possible D gene is TRBD1 (5 bases). The germline V and J ends were trimmed by 6 bases and 3 bases, with 9 bases remaining between them. The CDR3 is made up of 12 amino acids. CDR1 and CDR2 (germline): SNHLY, FYNNEI. The CDR3 spells CASRADSYEQYF. The CDR3 bases are TGTGCCAGCAGAGCCGACAGCTACGAGCAGTACTTC.

The V gene is TRBV19, the J gene TRBJ1-1; maybe TRBD1 (6 bases). This CDR3 is built from 13 residues. In germline, CDR1 is LNHDA, CDR2 SQIVND (reference sequence). Trimming left V 7 bases short and J 1 base short, with 10 bases between. CDR3 sequence reads: CASTDSENTEAFF. The DNA of the CDR3 is TGTGCCAGTACGGACAGTGAGAACACTGAAGCTTTCTTT.